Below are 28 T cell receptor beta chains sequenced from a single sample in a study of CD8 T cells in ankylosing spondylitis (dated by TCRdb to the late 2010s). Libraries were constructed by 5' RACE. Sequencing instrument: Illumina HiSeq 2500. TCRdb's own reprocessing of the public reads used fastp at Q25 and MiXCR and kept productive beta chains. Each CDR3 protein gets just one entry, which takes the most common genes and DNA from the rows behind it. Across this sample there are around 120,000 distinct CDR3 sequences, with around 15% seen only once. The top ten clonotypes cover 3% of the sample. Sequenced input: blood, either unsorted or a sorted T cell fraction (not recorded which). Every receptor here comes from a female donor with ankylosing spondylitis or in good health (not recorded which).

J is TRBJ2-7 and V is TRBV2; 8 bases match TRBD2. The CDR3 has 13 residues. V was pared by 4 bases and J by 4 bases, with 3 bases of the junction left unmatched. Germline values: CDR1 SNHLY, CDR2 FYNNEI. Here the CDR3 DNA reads TGTGCCAGCAGTGCCAGCGGGGGATACGAGCAGTACTTC. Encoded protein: CASSASGGYEQYF.

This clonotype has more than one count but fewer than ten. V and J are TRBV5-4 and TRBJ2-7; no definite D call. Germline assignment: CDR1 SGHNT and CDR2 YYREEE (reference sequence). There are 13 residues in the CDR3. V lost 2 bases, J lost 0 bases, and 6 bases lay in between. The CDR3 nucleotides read TGTGCCAGCAGCTTTTGGGGCTCCTACGAGCAGTACTTC. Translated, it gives CASSFWGSYEQYF.

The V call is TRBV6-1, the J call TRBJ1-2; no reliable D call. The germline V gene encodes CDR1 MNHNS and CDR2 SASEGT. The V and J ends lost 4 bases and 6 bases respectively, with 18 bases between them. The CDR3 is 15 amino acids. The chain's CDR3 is CASSGSGSGLDGYTF. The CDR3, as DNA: TGTGCCAGCAGTGGGTCGGGGTCGGGGTTAGATGGCTACACCTTC.

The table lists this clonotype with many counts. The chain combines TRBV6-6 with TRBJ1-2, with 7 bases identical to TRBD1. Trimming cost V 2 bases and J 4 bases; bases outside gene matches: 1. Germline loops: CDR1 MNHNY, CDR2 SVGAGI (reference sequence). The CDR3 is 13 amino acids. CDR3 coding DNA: TGTGCCAGCAGTTACACAGGGGCCTATGGCTACACCTTC. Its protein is CASSYTGAYGYTF.

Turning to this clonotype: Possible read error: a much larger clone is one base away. CDR3 in DNA: TGCAGCGTTTTCGGCAAGGGCTCCTACGAGCAGTACTTC. As protein: CSVFGKGSYEQYF. V gene TRBV29-1 combines with J gene TRBJ2-7; D remains ambiguous. The CDR3 covers 13 residues. Germline CDR1 is SQVTM and CDR2 is ANQGSEA. V lost 5 bases, J lost 0 bases, and 11 bases lay in between.

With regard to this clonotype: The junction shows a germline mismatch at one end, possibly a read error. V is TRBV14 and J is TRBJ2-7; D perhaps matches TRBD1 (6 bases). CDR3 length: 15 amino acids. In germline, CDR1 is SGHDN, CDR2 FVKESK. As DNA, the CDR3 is TGTGCCAGCAGCCAAGAAGGGCAGGGGTCCAGAGTGCGGCACTTC. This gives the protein CASSQEGQGSRVRHF.

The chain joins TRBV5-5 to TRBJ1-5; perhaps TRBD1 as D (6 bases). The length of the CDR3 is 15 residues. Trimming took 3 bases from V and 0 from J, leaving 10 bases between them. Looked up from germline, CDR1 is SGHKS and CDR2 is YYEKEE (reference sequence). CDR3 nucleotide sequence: TGTGCCAGCAGCTGGCAGGGGAGTAGCAATCAGCCCCAGCATTTT. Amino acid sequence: CASSWQGSSNQPQHF.

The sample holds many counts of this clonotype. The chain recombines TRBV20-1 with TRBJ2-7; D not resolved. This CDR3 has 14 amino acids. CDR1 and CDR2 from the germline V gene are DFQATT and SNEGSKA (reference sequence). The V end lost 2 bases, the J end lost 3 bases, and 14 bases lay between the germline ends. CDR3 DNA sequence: TGCAGTGCTAGACGGCAGTTAAATGGCTACGAGCAGTACTTC. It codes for CSARRQLNGYEQYF.

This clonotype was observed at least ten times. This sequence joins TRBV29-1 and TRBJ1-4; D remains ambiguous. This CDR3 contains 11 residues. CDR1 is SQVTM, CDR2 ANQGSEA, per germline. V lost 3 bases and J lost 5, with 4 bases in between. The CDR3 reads CSVDENEKLFF. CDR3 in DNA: TGCAGCGTTGATGAAAATGAAAAACTGTTTTTT.

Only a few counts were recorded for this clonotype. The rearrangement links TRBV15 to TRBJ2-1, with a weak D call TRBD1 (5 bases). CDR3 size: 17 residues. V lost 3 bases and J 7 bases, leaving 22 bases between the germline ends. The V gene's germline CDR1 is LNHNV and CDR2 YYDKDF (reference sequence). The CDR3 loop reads CATSSPLGRAVMNEQFF. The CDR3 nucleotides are TGTGCCACCAGCAGCCCCTTGGGCAGGGCGGTGATGAATGAGCAGTTCTTC.

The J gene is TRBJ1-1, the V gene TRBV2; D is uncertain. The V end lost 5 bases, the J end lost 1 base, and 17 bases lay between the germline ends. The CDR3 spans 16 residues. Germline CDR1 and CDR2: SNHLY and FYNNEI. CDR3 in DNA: TGTGCCAGCAGTTGGAGCGGGATAAGCCCGAACACTGAAGCTTTCTTT. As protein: CASSWSGISPNTEAFF.

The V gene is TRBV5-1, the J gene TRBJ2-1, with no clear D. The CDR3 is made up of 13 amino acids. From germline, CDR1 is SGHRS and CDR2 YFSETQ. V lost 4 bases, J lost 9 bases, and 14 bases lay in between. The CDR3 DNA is TGCGCCAGCAGCCCCTTAGGGTGGGGTGAGCAGTTCTTC. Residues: CASSPLGWGEQFF.

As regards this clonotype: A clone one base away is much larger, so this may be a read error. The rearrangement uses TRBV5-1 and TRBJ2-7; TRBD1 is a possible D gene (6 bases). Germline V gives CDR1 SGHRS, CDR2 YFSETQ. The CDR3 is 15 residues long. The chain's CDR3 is CASSATKDRSYKQYF. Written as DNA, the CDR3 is TGCGCCAGCAGCGCTACGAAGGACAGATCCTACAAGCAGTACTTC. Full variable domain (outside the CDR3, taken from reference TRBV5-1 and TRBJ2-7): KAGVTQTPRYLIKTRGQQVTLSCSPISGHRSVSWYQQTPGQGLQFLFEYFSETQRNKGNFPGRFSGRQFSNSRSEMNVSTLELGDSALYLCASSATKDRSYKQYFGPGTRLTVT.

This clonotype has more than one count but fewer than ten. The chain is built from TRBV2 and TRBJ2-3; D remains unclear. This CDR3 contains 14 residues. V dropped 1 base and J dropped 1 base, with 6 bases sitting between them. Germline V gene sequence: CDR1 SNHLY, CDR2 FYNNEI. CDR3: CASSEVPGTDTQYF. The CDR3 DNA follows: TGTGCCAGCAGTGAAGTCCCTGGCACAGATACGCAGTATTTT.

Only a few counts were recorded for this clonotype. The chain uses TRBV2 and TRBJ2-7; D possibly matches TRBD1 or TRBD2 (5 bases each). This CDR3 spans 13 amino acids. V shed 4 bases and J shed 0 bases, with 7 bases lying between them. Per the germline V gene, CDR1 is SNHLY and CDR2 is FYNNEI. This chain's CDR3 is CASSAGSSYEQYF. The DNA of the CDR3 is TGTGCCAGCAGTGCAGGGAGCTCCTACGAGCAGTACTTC.

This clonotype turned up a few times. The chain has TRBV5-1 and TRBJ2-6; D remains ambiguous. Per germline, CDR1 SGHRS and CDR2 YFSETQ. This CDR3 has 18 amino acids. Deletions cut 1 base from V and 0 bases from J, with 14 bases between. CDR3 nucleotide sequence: TGCGCCAGCAGCTTGCAAACACCCCAGTACTCTGGGGCCAACGTCCTGACTTTC. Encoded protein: CASSLQTPQYSGANVLTF.

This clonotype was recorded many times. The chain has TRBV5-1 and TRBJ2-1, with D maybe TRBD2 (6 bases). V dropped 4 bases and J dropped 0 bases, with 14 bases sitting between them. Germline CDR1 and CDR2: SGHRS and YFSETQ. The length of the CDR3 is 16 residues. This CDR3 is CASSPGLSSSYNEQFF. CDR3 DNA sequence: TGCGCCAGCAGCCCAGGACTATCAAGCTCCTACAATGAGCAGTTCTTC.

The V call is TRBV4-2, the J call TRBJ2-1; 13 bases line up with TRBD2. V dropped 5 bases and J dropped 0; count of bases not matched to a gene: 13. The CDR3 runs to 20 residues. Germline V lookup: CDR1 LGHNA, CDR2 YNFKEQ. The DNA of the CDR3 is TGTGCCAGCAGCACCGGATTGACTAGCGGGAGGACCAGCTCCTACAATGAGCAGTTCTTC. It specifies CASSTGLTSGRTSSYNEQFF.

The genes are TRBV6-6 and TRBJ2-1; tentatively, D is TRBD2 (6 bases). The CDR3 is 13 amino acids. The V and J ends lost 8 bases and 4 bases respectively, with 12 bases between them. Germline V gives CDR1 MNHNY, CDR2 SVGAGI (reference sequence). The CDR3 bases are TGTGCCAGCTCGGTAGCGGCTTACAATGAGCAGTTCTTC. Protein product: CASSVAAYNEQFF.

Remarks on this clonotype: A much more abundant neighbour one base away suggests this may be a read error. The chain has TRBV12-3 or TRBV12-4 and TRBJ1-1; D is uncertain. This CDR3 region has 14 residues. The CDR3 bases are TGTGCCGGCAGTCAGGACGGATCGAACACTGAAGCTTTCTTT. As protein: CAGSQDGSNTEAFF.

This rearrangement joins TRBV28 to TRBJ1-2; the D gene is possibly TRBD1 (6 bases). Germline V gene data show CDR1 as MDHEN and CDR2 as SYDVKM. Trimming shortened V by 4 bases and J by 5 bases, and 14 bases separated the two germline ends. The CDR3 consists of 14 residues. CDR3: CASSSTGPPYGYTF. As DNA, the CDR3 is TGTGCCAGCAGTTCTACAGGGCCCCCATATGGCTACACCTTC.

CDR3 sequence (DNA): TGTGCCAGCAGCCGGTTTGGGGGATCGAACACTGAAGCTTTCTTT. Translated: CASSRFGGSNTEAFF. The V and J genes are TRBV11-1 and TRBJ1-1; D possibly corresponds to TRBD1 (5 bases). CDR3 size: 15 residues. Per the germline V gene, CDR1 is SGHAT and CDR2 is FQDESV (reference sequence). V lost 5 bases and J lost 1, with 14 bases in between. Complete variable domain (other parts from reference TRBV11-1 and TRBJ1-1): EAEVAQSPRYKITEKSQAVAFWCDPISGHATLYWYRQILGQGPELLVQFQDESVVDDSQLPKDRFSAERLKGVDSTLKIQPAELGDSAMYLCASSRFGGSNTEAFFGQGTRLTVV.

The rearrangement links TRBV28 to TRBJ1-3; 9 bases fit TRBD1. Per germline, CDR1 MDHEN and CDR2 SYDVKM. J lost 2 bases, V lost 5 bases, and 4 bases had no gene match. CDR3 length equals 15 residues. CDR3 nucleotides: TGTGCCAGCAGTCCCGGGACAGGGCCTGGAAACACCATATATTTT. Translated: CASSPGTGPGNTIYF.

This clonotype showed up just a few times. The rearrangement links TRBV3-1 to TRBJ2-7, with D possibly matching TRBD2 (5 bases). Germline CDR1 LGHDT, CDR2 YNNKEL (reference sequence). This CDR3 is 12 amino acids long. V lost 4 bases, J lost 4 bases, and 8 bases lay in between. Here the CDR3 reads CASSLGLYEQYF. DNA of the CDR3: TGTGCCAGCAGCCTAGGACTGTACGAGCAGTACTTC.

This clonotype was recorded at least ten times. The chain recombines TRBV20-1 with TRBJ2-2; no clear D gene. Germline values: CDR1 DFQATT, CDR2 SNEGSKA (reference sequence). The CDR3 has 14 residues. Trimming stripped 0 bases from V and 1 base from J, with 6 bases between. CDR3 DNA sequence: TGCAGTGCTAGAGATTATGGGAACACCGGGGAGCTGTTTTTT. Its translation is CSARDYGNTGELFF.

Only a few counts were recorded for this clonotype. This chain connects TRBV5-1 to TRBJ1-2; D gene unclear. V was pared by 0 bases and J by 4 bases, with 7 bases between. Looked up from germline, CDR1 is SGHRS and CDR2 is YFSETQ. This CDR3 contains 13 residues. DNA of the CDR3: TGCGCCAGCAGCTTGGCCGCGTCCTATGGCTACACCTTC. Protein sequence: CASSLAASYGYTF.

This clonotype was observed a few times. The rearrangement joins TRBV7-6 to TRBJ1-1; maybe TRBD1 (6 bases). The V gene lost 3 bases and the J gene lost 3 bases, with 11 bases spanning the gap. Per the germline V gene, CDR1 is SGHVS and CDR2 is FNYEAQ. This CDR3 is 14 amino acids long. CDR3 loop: CASSFRGWDTEAFF. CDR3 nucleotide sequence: TGTGCCAGCAGCTTCAGGGGCTGGGACACTGAAGCTTTCTTT. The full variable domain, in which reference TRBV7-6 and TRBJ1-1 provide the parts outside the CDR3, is GAGVSQSPRYKVTKRGQDVALRCDPISGHVSLYWYRQALGQGPEFLTYFNYEAQQDKSGLPNDRFSAERPEGSISTLTIQRTEQRDSAMYRCASSFRGWDTEAFFGQGTRLTVV.

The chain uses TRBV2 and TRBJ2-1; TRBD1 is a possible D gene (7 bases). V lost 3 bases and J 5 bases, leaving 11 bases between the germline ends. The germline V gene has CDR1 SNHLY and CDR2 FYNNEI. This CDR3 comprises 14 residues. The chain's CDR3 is CASSDGRGDNEQFF. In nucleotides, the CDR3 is TGTGCCAGCAGTGACGGCAGGGGGGACAATGAGCAGTTCTTC.